This T cell receptor (beta chain) was sequenced during a study of blood T cell repertoires in COVID-19. On the study more broadly: Samples representing acute and convalescent COVID-19 were sourced from the United States, Italy and Spain.

Here immunoSEQ multiplex PCR was the method, and the copy in TCRdb shows in-frame clones only, minus some. This table has 110,000 to 150,000 clones, about 80% appearing once. A case of COVID-19 had been met by exposed participants within 2 weeks before study entry. The CDR3 runs to 14 residues. CDR1 and CDR2 from the germline V gene are MNHEY and SMNVEV (reference sequence). After removal of 0 bases from V and 4 bases from J, the junction contained 1 base not matched to a gene. The sequenced sample consisted of PBMCs or T cells enriched from blood (not recorded which). The sequence was collected from a woman younger than 35 who had been exposed to COVID-19. The rearrangement joins TRBV27 to TRBJ1-2, with 8 bases identical to TRBD1. Written as DNA, the CDR3 is TGTGCCAGCAGTTTATCGGGGACAGGCTATGGCTACACCTTC. It encodes CASSLSGTGYGYTF.